Here is one TCR beta chain with its context. Its antigen remains unidentified. The PCR made use of 60 Vbeta and 13 Jbeta primers. The table came from immunoSEQ multiplex PCR; TCRdb's copy has only in-frame clones and leaves some out. Here the sample spans about 96,000 clones, approximately 79% being singletons. This record belongs to a study of cytomegalovirus exposure and HLA in healthy donors. Study at large: Early release data held about 92 million unique TCRs from HLA-typed donors.

Points from the study as a whole: Sequencing likely caused a cluster of highly shared sequence variants. A later analysis reported that several of the most significant clusters appeared to be linked to common viral pathogens, among them Epstein-Barr virus. DRB1 showed the most TCR associations and HLA-C the fewest in a later analysis, as rates varied by HLA locus.

The TCR sequence derives from a man aged 25-45 years in good health and CMV-seronegative. The sequencing sample was made of PBMCs.

The CDR3 loop is CASSLRGTRPDTQYF. In nucleotides, the CDR3 is TGCGCCAGCAGCTTGAGAGGGACTCGTCCAGATACGCAGTATTTT. This sequence joins TRBV5-1 and TRBJ2-3; a possible D gene is TRBD2 (6 bases). V was clipped by 1 base and J by 4 bases, with 13 bases between them. The V gene's germline CDR1 is SGHRS and CDR2 YFSETQ. The CDR3 contains 15 residues.